This passage covers 26 T cell receptor beta chains from one sample sequenced in a study of T cells in Graves' hyperthyroidism and ophthalmopathy. RNA transcripts were the template for amplifying TCR beta CDR3 regions. The HTBI primer set drove a first-round RT-PCR of the TCR CDR3. Each CDR3 protein is one row after TCRdb ran MiXCR on the multiplex PCR reads. This repertoire shows about 540,000 distinct CDR3 sequences, under 60% found once; its top ten account for around 7.7%. Sequencing input: peripheral blood or thyroid tissue (not recorded which). The receptors shown here come from a woman under 30 with Graves' hyperthyroidism.

The rearrangement joins TRBV11-2 to TRBJ2-2; D gene ambiguous. Germline loops: CDR1 SGHAT, CDR2 FQNNGV. CDR3 length equals 13 residues. Deletions cut 5 bases from V and 3 bases from J, with 7 bases between. CDR3: CASSVMDTGELFF. The CDR3 DNA sequence: TGTGCCAGCAGCGTCATGGACACCGGGGAGCTGTTTTTT.

J is TRBJ1-4 and V is TRBV6-5; D is undetermined. The V end was cut by 5 bases, the J end by 5 bases, with 9 bases between. The CDR3 is 13 amino acids. Germline CDR1 reads MNHEY; CDR2 reads SVGAGI. The CDR3 nucleotides read TGTGCCAGCAGTCGCAAGCCAAATGAAAAACTGTTTTTT. This encodes CASSRKPNEKLFF.

Points on this clonotype: The CDR3 carries no conserved terminal phenylalanine or tryptophan, so it likely arises from a read error. It is unclear where the CDR3 begins or ends on the DNA, so no DNA is shown, and the CDR3 is as TCRdb lists it. The V and J genes are TRBV20-1 and TRBJ2-1; the tabulated D call, TRBD2, remains unverified against the DNA. The CDR3 comprises 9 residues, both ends counted. Germline loops: CDR1 DFQATT, CDR2 SNEGSKA (reference sequence). The chain's CDR3 is CSADTFLAG.

A single count supports this clonotype. The rearrangement links TRBV10-3 to TRBJ1-4; D gene ambiguous. V lost 0 bases, J lost 5 bases, and 16 bases lay in between. The CDR3 runs 17 residues. Germline loops: CDR1 ENHRY, CDR2 SYGVKD. CDR3 DNA: TGTGCCATCAGTGAGTCGGGCAGCGGGGATTACAATGAAAAACTGTTTTTT. Translation gives CAISESGSGDYNEKLFF.

The chain combines TRBV7-2 with TRBJ2-7; a possible D gene is TRBD2 (5 bases). Germline CDR1 reads SGHTA; CDR2 reads FQGNSA. The CDR3 contains 15 residues. V was clipped by 1 base and J by 7 bases, with 17 bases between them. CDR3 nucleotides: TGTGCCAGCAGCTTAGTAGAGAGGGCTGCTGAAGAGCAGTACTTC. Translation: CASSLVERAAEEQYF.

This clonotype has at least ten counts. The rearrangement joins TRBV20-1 to TRBJ1-3, with a tentative D call TRBD1 (6 bases). The CDR3 sequence is 15 residues long. Trimming pared 8 bases from V and 0 bases from J, leaving 17 bases between. Per the germline V gene, CDR1 is DFQATT and CDR2 is SNEGSKA (reference sequence). The CDR3 DNA follows: TGCAGTACATCCAAGGGGGGCTCCTCTGGAAACACCATATATTTT. It translates to CSTSKGGSSGNTIYF.

The table lists this clonotype with many counts. The chain uses TRBV12-3 or TRBV12-4 and TRBJ2-5, with 7 bases that match TRBD2. The CDR3 is 17 residues long. V lost 5 bases and J lost 4; bases outside the gene matches: 16. The CDR3: CASSRTQRAGRGETQYF. The CDR3 DNA reads TGTGCCAGCAGTAGAACTCAACGAGCGGGAAGGGGAGAGACCCAGTACTTC.

In this sample, this clonotype turned up many times. The rearrangement uses TRBV7-2 and TRBJ1-5; D possibly corresponds to TRBD1 (5 bases). Germline-derived CDR1 and CDR2 are SGHTA and FQGNSA. V shed 2 bases and J shed 2 bases, with 10 bases lying between them. This CDR3 has 15 residues. This CDR3 is CASSLQGGGNQPQHF. In DNA form, the CDR3 reads TGTGCCAGCAGCTTACAGGGAGGGGGCAATCAGCCCCAGCATTTT.

Ten or more counts support this clonotype. This chain connects TRBV7-9 to TRBJ2-2; 8 nucleotides align to TRBD2. V lost 7 bases to trimming and J lost 1 base; unmatched junction nucleotides: 11. The CDR3 consists of 17 residues. The germline V gene encodes CDR1 SEHNR and CDR2 FQNEAQ (reference sequence). For the CDR3, the DNA is TGTGCCAGCAAGAGGGTAGCTAGCGGGCTGAACACCGGGGAGCTGTTTTTT. Translated: CASKRVASGLNTGELFF.

This clonotype occurred a few times. The J gene is TRBJ2-2, the V gene TRBV4-1, with TRBD2 matching over 7 bases. CDR3 length: 17 amino acids. Looked up from germline, CDR1 is MGHRA and CDR2 is YSYEKL. Losses at the gene ends were 0 bases for V and 1 base for J; bases not matched to a gene: 5. The CDR3 sequence: CASSQELASGNTGELFF. The CDR3 nucleotides read TGCGCCAGCAGCCAAGAGCTGGCTAGCGGGAACACCGGGGAGCTGTTTTTT.

The genes are TRBV2 and TRBJ2-6; D might be TRBD1 (6 bases). V was trimmed by 8 bases and J by 1 base, leaving 18 bases between them. CDR1 and CDR2 from the germline V gene are SNHLY and FYNNEI. This CDR3 spans 17 amino acids. CDR3 protein: CASGNRVLSSGANVLTF. In DNA form, the CDR3 reads TGTGCCAGCGGGAACAGGGTCTTATCATCTGGGGCCAACGTCCTGACTTTC.

This sequence joins TRBV4-2 and TRBJ1-1; TRBD1 aligns across 8 bases. CDR1 is LGHNA, CDR2 YNFKEQ, per germline. The V segment lost 4 bases and the J segment 0 bases; nucleotides outside the gene matches: 10. The CDR3 sequence is 17 residues long. The DNA of the CDR3 is TGTGCCAGCAGCCGCTCCGCTCAGGGGGCAGTGAACACTGAAGCTTTCTTT. Encoded protein: CASSRSAQGAVNTEAFF.

This clonotype was recorded many times. The rearrangement links TRBV5-1 to TRBJ2-2, with D possibly matching TRBD2 (6 bases). Germline V gives CDR1 SGHRS, CDR2 YFSETQ. The CDR3 totals 16 residues. Trimming removed 0 bases at V and 0 bases at J, with 9 bases between. CDR3 nucleotide sequence: TGCGCCAGCAGCTTGGTTTCTAGCGCGAACACCGGGGAGCTGTTTTTT. Its translation is CASSLVSSANTGELFF. Looking up the rest from reference TRBV5-1 and TRBJ2-2 gives the full variable domain: KAGVTQTPRYLIKTRGQQVTLSCSPISGHRSVSWYQQTPGQGLQFLFEYFSETQRNKGNFPGRFSGRQFSNSRSEMNVSTLELGDSALYLCASSLVSSANTGELFFGEGSRLTVL.

The chain employs TRBV15 and TRBJ2-6, with 9 bases lining up with TRBD1. The V gene's germline CDR1 is LNHNV and CDR2 YYDKDF (reference sequence). There are 18 residues in the CDR3. V gave up 2 bases and J gave up 1 base; unmatched junction bases: 6. For the CDR3, the DNA is TGTGCCACCAGCAGAAATCCGGGACAGGGTTCTGGGGCCAACGTCCTGACTTTC. Translation: CATSRNPGQGSGANVLTF.

This chain connects TRBV5-1 to TRBJ2-3; 8 bases align to TRBD2. With V trimmed by 3 bases and J by 1 base, 4 bases remained unmatched. From germline, CDR1 is SGHRS and CDR2 YFSETQ. The CDR3 runs to 15 residues. The CDR3 region has the DNA TGCGCCAGCAGCTCAGCGGGAGCGGGCACAGATACGCAGTATTTT. Protein product: CASSSAGAGTDTQYF.

At least ten counts were recorded for this clonotype. The chain has TRBV10-3 and TRBJ2-7; the match to TRBD1 covers 9 bases. This CDR3 is built from 14 residues. Per germline, CDR1 ENHRY and CDR2 SYGVKD. The trim removed 5 bases at V and 5 bases at J, leaving 7 bases unmatched. The CDR3 region has the DNA TGTGCCATCAGTCGCGGGACAGGGATTGACGAGCAGTACTTC. It specifies CAISRGTGIDEQYF.

Many counts were recorded for this clonotype. This chain joins TRBV19 and TRBJ1-6, with a possible D match to TRBD1 (5 bases). The CDR3 has 14 residues. Trimming removed 2 bases from V and 7 bases from J, with 9 bases in between. CDR1 and CDR2 (germline): LNHDA, SQIVND (reference sequence). Here the CDR3 reads CASSIFGDNSPLHF. CDR3 DNA sequence: TGTGCCAGTAGTATATTCGGGGACAATTCACCCCTCCACTTT. The whole variable domain, remainder taken from reference TRBV19 and TRBJ1-6, is DGGITQSPKYLFRKEGQNVTLSCEQNLNHDAMYWYRQDPGQGLRLIYYSQIVNDFQKGDIAEGYSVSREKKESFPLTVTSAQKNPTAFYLCASSIFGDNSPLHFGNGTRLTVT.

The chain carries TRBV7-2 and TRBJ2-1; 12 nucleotides match TRBD2. Germline values: CDR1 SGHTA, CDR2 FQGNSA. The CDR3 length is 16 residues. Germline trimming cut 4 bases from V and 9 bases from J; bases unmatched to any gene: 10. The chain's CDR3 is CASSSTSGSRNSEQFF. CDR3 in DNA: TGTGCCAGCAGCTCGACTAGCGGGAGTCGAAATAGTGAGCAGTTCTTC.

The V gene is TRBV7-9, the J gene TRBJ1-5; a weak D match, TRBD1 (6 bases). In germline, CDR1 is SEHNR, CDR2 FQNEAQ (reference sequence). The CDR3 runs 16 residues. Trimming took 5 bases from V and 2 from J, leaving 16 bases between them. CDR3 residues: CASSPGSGGGNQPQHF. The DNA for the CDR3 is TGTGCCAGCAGCCCTGGGTCCGGGGGCGGCAATCAGCCCCAGCATTTT. The entire variable domain, with the rest obtained from reference TRBV7-9 and TRBJ1-5, is as follows: DTGVSQNPRHKITKRGQNVTFRCDPISEHNRLYWYRQTLGQGPEFLTYFQNEAQLEKSRLLSDRFSAERPKGSFSTLEIQRTEQGDSAMYLCASSPGSGGGNQPQHFGDGTRLSIL.

This chain joins TRBV24-1 and TRBJ2-1; 16 nucleotides agree with TRBD2. V lost 7 bases to trimming and J lost 9 bases; unmatched junction nucleotides: 14. This CDR3 has 18 residues. Germline CDR1 is KGHDR and CDR2 is SFDVKD. CDR3 sequence reads: CATRADSGTSGRAGEQFF. CDR3 nucleotides: TGTGCCACCAGAGCGGACTCCGGGACTAGCGGGAGGGCCGGTGAGCAGTTCTTC.

This clonotype has a handful of counts. The genes are TRBV3-1 and TRBJ1-1; perhaps TRBD1 as D (6 bases). Germline V gene data show CDR1 as LGHDT and CDR2 as YNNKEL (reference sequence). V was shortened by 2 bases and J by 7 bases, with 14 bases between the two germline ends. The CDR3 has 14 amino acids. The CDR3 spells CASSQNRGGLEAFF. CDR3 coding DNA: TGTGCCAGCAGCCAAAACCGGGGGGGCCTTGAAGCTTTCTTT.

This clonotype showed up many times. The genes are TRBV24-1 and TRBJ1-2; D unresolved. Per the germline V gene, CDR1 is KGHDR and CDR2 is SFDVKD. CDR3 length: 12 amino acids. V was shortened by 4 bases and J by 2 bases, with 4 bases between the two germline ends. The CDR3 is CATSEKNYGYTF. The CDR3 DNA is TGTGCCACCAGTGAGAAAAACTATGGCTACACCTTC.

V usage is TRBV7-2 and J usage is TRBJ2-3; D is undetermined. CDR3 length: 14 residues. In germline, CDR1 is SGHTA, CDR2 FQGNSA. V was cut by 1 base and J by 6 bases, with 11 bases left in between. This CDR3 reads CASSLDSGPDTQYF. As DNA, the CDR3 is TGTGCCAGCAGCTTAGACTCAGGACCCGATACGCAGTATTTT.

This clonotype has a count of ten or more. The rearrangement uses TRBV9 and TRBJ2-5; 8 bases fit TRBD2. The CDR3 totals 13 residues. Trimming at V came to 6 bases and at J to 2 bases, leaving 3 bases not matched to a gene. CDR1 SGDLS and CDR2 YYNGEE come from the germline V gene. CDR3 DNA: TGTGCCAGCACCGGGACTAGACAAGAGACCCAGTACTTC. Residues: CASTGTRQETQYF.

This clonotype was observed a few times. CDR3 protein: CASSDRGGGSDGYTF. The CDR3 DNA is TGTGCCAGCAGCGACAGGGGGGGGGGATCGGACGGCTACACCTTC. The rearrangement joins TRBV27 to TRBJ1-2; 9 bases are a match to TRBD1. After removal of 6 bases from V and 8 bases from J, the junction contained 13 bases not matched to a gene. The CDR3 consists of 15 residues. CDR1 MNHEY and CDR2 SMNVEV come from the germline V gene (reference sequence).

This clonotype was picked up many times. This chain links TRBV20-1 with TRBJ1-5; 8 nucleotides match TRBD1. Germline CDR1 and CDR2: DFQATT and SNEGSKA (reference sequence). V trimming: 2 bases; J trimming: 0 bases; junction bases outside the gene matches: 3. CDR3 size: 15 residues. As DNA, the CDR3 is TGCAGTGCTAGATCAACAGGGGGTAGCAATCAGCCCCAGCATTTT. This translates into CSARSTGGSNQPQHF.